These T cell receptor beta chains were read from a single sample in a study of blood T cell repertoires in COVID-19. Profiling relied on immunoSEQ multiplex PCR, and the TCRdb table lists in-frame clones only, not all of them. This table has under 300,000 clones, approximately 88% appearing once. The sequencing sample was made of peripheral blood. Receptors originate from a woman aged 40 to 50 who had recovered from COVID-19. The CDR3 runs from the conserved cysteine through the conserved F or W. A D gene is named only where the DNA matches it firmly. Part of the rows lack a size; the others show once, few, many or a class for expanded clones.

j_call	clone_size	v_call	d_call	cdr3_nt	cdr3_aa
TRBJ2-2	-	TRBV7-9	-	TGTGCCAGCAGCTTAGATGGTCGAGCCGGGGAGCTGTTTTTT	CASSLDGRAGELFF
TRBJ1-5	-	TRBV28	-	TGTGCCAGCAGTACCGGGTGGGGGGATCAGCCCCAGCATTTT	CASSTGWGDQPQHF
TRBJ2-4	-	TRBV28	TRBD1	TGTGCCAGCAGTTTAGGGACAGGGGGGTTTATAGCCAAAAACATTCAGTACTTC	CASSLGTGGFIAKNIQYF
TRBJ2-7	once	TRBV6-1	-	TGTGCCAGCAGTGAACGAGATAGCGGCTCCTACGAGCAGTACTTC	CASSERDSGSYEQYF
TRBJ2-4	once	TRBV30	-	TGTGCCTGGAGTGCCTACCGGGACAAACAGAAAAACATTCAGTACTTC	CAWSAYRDKQKNIQYF
TRBJ2-3	-	TRBV30	-	TGTGCCTGGAGCCCCCTCTCAGATACGCAGTATTTT	CAWSPLSDTQYF
TRBJ2-2	few	TRBV7-9	-	TGTGCCAGCAGCTTAGATCCGGGAACCGGGGAGCTGTTTTTT	CASSLDPGTGELFF
TRBJ2-5	-	TRBV5-6	TRBD2	TGTGCCAGCAGCTTGGTGTCTAGCGGGATGGAGACCCAGTACTTC	CASSLVSSGMETQYF
TRBJ2-1	-	TRBV19	TRBD2	TGTGCCAGTAGTATAGCCGGGACTAGCTCCTACAATGAGCAGTTCTTC	CASSIAGTSSYNEQFF
TRBJ2-1	-	TRBV5-1	TRBD1	TGCGCCAGCAGCCACGGGACAGGGGTTCAGGGGCTTTACAATGAGCAGTTCTTC	CASSHGTGVQGLYNEQFF
TRBJ2-7	-	TRBV18	-	TGTGCCAGCTCTCCGTTGACAGGCCGCTCCTACGAGCAGTACTTC	CASSPLTGRSYEQYF
TRBJ1-1	once	TRBV30	TRBD1	TGTGCCTGGAGTGCCGTCGGGACAGGGGTCACTGAAGCTTTCTTT	CAWSAVGTGVTEAFF
TRBJ2-5	once	TRBV9	-	TGTGCCAGCAGCGTAGATCAGGGGACCCAGTACTTC	CASSVDQGTQYF
TRBJ1-1	-	TRBV6-6	-	TGTGCCAGCACCCCGACAGGAATAGGTGAAGCTTTCTTT	CASTPTGIGEAFF
TRBJ2-7	-	TRBV5-1	-	TGCGCCAGCAGCCCGGGGGACGGAGCCTACGAGCAGTACTTC	CASSPGDGAYEQYF
TRBJ2-1	-	TRBV6-5	TRBD2	TGTGCCAGCACCCAACTAGCGGGACACAATGAGCAGTTCTTC	CASTQLAGHNEQFF
TRBJ1-5	-	TRBV9	-	TGTGCCAGCAGCGGGGGGGTCGGGAATCAGCCCCAGCATTTT	CASSGGVGNQPQHF
TRBJ2-1	-	TRBV19	TRBD2	TGTGCCAGTAGTATCCAGCGGGAGTCTCCTTTGCAGTTCTTC	CASSIQRESPLQFF
TRBJ1-6	-	TRBV30	-	TGTGCCTGGACCTCGATACTTAATTCACCCCTCCACTTT	CAWTSILNSPLHF
TRBJ2-1	-	TRBV28	-	TGTGCCAGCAGTTTAGGGGACTTAAAGCAGTTCTTC	CASSLGDLKQFF
TRBJ1-1	-	TRBV7-3	-	TGTGCCAGCAGCCGGACCGGGACTAACACTGAAGCTTTCTTT	CASSRTGTNTEAFF
TRBJ2-7	-	TRBV27	-	TGTGCCAGCAGTCTTATAGGGAATACTAGACCCGAGCAGTACTTC	CASSLIGNTRPEQYF
TRBJ2-5	-	TRBV19	-	TGTGCCAGTAGTAGTCGGGAACCGGGTCCAGAGACCCAGTACTTC	CASSSREPGPETQYF
TRBJ2-2	-	TRBV7-2	TRBD2	TGTGCCAGCAGCTGGACTAGCGGGAGGGACGTCACCGGGGAGCTGTTTTTT	CASSWTSGRDVTGELFF
TRBJ2-5	-	TRBV5-1	TRBD1	TGCGCCAGCAGCACGGGACAGCAAGAAGAGACCCAGTACTTC	CASSTGQQEETQYF
TRBJ2-7	-	TRBV11-2	-	TGTGCCAGCAGCTTTCAGAGGAAGTACGAGCAGTACTTC	CASSFQRKYEQYF
TRBJ2-7	-	TRBV24-1	-	TGTGCCACCAGTGATTTGTTCGACGAGCAGTACTTC	CATSDLFDEQYF
TRBJ1-5	once	TRBV19	-	TGTGCCAGTAGTACCCAACCGGACAGAAGCGGCAATCAGCCCCAGCATTTT	CASSTQPDRSGNQPQHF
TRBJ2-3	-	TRBV20-1	-	TGCAGTGCTAGTAGAGGAGCAGATACGCAGTATTTT	CSASRGADTQYF
TRBJ1-3	once	TRBV28	-	TGTGCCAGCAGTTTTTATTACGGGAGCTCTGGAAACACCATATATTTT	CASSFYYGSSGNTIYF
TRBJ2-1	-	TRBV20-1	-	TGCAGTGCTGGGAGAGCCAGTGAGCAGTTCTTC	CSAGRASEQFF
TRBJ1-2	-	TRBV2	TRBD1	TGTGCCAGCACTCCGGGACAGGGAAGAGGCGGCTACACCTTC	CASTPGQGRGGYTF
TRBJ1-6	few	TRBV25-1	-	TGTGCCAGCAGTGTGGCCTATTCACCCCTCCACTTT	CASSVAYSPLHF
TRBJ2-5	-	TRBV7-3	-	TGTGCCAGCAGCACCCTACTATACTTC	CASSTLLYF
TRBJ2-7	once	TRBV19	TRBD2	TGTGCCAGTAGTGGGGGGGACTACCACCCCTACGAGCAGTACTTC	CASSGGDYHPYEQYF
TRBJ1-1	-	TRBV4-1	-	TGCGCCAGCAGCCCCTCTCCCGGGACTGAAGCTTTCTTT	CASSPSPGTEAFF
TRBJ1-5	few	TRBV7-9	TRBD1	TGTGCCAGCAGCTGGGGACAGGGGAGCAATCAGCCCCAGCATTTT	CASSWGQGSNQPQHF
TRBJ2-1	-	TRBV12-3/TRBV12-4	TRBD1	TGTGCCAGCAGTCCCAGGACAGGCCTGATCTTC	CASSPRTGLIF
TRBJ1-1	few	TRBV6-5	TRBD1	TGTGCCAGCAGTTACTCGGCGACAGGGGGCACTGAAGCTTTCTTT	CASSYSATGGTEAFF
TRBJ2-5	-	TRBV9	TRBD2	TGTGCCAGCAGCGTAGGCCCGGGGGGGGAGACCCAGTACTTC	CASSVGPGGETQYF
TRBJ1-3	-	TRBV6-5	-	TGTGCCAGTTGGACAGCCCCTGGAAACACCATATATTTT	CASWTAPGNTIYF
TRBJ2-1	few	TRBV3-1/TRBV3-2	-	TGTGCCAGCAGCCAAGGGGAAGGGGTGAGGTACAATGAGCAGTTCTTC	CASSQGEGVRYNEQFF
TRBJ2-4	-	TRBV27	TRBD1	TGTGCCAGCAGTTTATCGGTATCCAGGGGGCTATACATTCAGTACTTC	CASSLSVSRGLYIQYF
TRBJ2-3	-	TRBV7-6	TRBD2	TGTGCCAGCAGCTTTGCGGGGACTAGTGGCACAGATACGCAGTATTTT	CASSFAGTSGTDTQYF
TRBJ2-2	-	TRBV29-1	TRBD1	TGCAGCGTTACGAATCAGGGGGCAGGAAACACCGGGGAGCTGTTTTTT	CSVTNQGAGNTGELFF
TRBJ2-7	-	TRBV19	TRBD2	TGTGCCAGTAGTCCAGGGGGACTAGCGGGAGTATACGAGCAGTACTTC	CASSPGGLAGVYEQYF
TRBJ1-5	-	TRBV27	-	TGTGCCAGCAGCCCAACAGGCCCCGTCCAGCCCCAGCATTTT	CASSPTGPVQPQHF
TRBJ2-7	-	TRBV27	-	TGTGCCAGCAGTTTAGGGGGGGGCGGGATCCACGAGCAGTACTTC	CASSLGGGGIHEQYF
TRBJ1-1	-	TRBV7-9	TRBD1	TGTGCCAGCAGCGTACAGGGGGTCCCGAACACTGAAGCTTTCTTT	CASSVQGVPNTEAFF
TRBJ2-1	-	TRBV5-1	TRBD2	TGCGCCAGCCAGGCGGGAGGGCCGTCCTACAATGAGCAGTTCTTC	CASQAGGPSYNEQFF
TRBJ2-3	-	TRBV4-1	TRBD2	TGCGCCAGCAGCCAAGAGATGGGACTAGCGGGAGTGGCCCACACAGATACGCAGTATTTT	CASSQEMGLAGVAHTDTQYF
TRBJ2-2	-	TRBV6-5	-	TGTGCCAGCAGTTACTCGATCCAGGTCGCCGGGGAGCTGTTTTTT	CASSYSIQVAGELFF
TRBJ1-2	-	TRBV14	-	TGTGCCAGCAGCTTCGACAGGAACACTTATGGCTACACCTTC	CASSFDRNTYGYTF
TRBJ2-2	-	TRBV24-1	-	TGTGCCACCAGTGAAGGGGGGGGACAAAACACCGGGGAGCTGTTTTTT	CATSEGGGQNTGELFF
TRBJ2-3	many	TRBV28	-	TGTGCCAGCAGTAGGGGGGAGGGCCCGTTGGGCACAGATACGCAGTATTTT	CASSRGEGPLGTDTQYF